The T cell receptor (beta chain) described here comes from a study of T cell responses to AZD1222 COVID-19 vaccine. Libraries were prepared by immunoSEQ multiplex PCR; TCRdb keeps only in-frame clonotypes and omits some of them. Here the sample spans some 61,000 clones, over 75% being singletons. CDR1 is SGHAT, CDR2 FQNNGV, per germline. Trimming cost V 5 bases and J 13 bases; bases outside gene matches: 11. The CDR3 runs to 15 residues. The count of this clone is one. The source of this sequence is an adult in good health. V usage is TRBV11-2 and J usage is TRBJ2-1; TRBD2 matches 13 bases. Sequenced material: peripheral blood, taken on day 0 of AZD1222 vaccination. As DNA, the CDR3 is TGTGCCAGCAGCCCAGGAAGGACTAGCGGGAGTCGACAGTTCTTC. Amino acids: CASSPGRTSGSRQFF. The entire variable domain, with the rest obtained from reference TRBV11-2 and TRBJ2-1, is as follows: EAGVAQSPRYKIIEKRQSVAFWCNPISGHATLYWYQQILGQGPKLLIQFQNNGVVDDSQLPKDRFSAERLKGVDSTLKIQPAKLEDSAVYLCASSPGRTSGSRQFFGPGTRLTVL.